One sample yielded the 25 T cell receptor beta chains listed below, sequenced in a study of PD-L1 blockade in urothelial cancer (dated by TCRdb to about 2017). The time point label on this specimen signifies: peripheral blood 6 weeks after treatment start. Preparation of the library involved the immunoSEQ multiplex PCR assay. TCRdb retrieved this table from immuneACCESS and kept in-frame rearrangements only. Not all clones are present; in checked studies, unresolved V genes account for under half, and no reason is known for the remainder. The sample records 100,000 to 150,000 clones, about 83% of which are singletons. Jointly, the top ten make up roughly 2.6% of the sample. Source: PBMCs, taken around atezolizumab (anti-PD-L1) treatment. All receptors derive from a man aged 50 or older with urothelial cancer.

This chain uses TRBV27 with TRBJ1-6, with no clear D. Trimming took off 2 bases at V and 7 bases at J, with 9 bases between the two ends. The CDR3 spans 14 residues. Germline CDR1 reads MNHEY; CDR2 reads SMNVEV (reference sequence). The CDR3 loop is CASSLQAMNSPLHF. For the CDR3, the DNA is TGTGCCAGCAGTTTACAGGCGATGAATTCACCCCTCCACTTT.

The chain is built from TRBV7-9 and TRBJ2-7; D is perhaps TRBD2 (7 bases). Germline lookup yields CDR1 SEHNR and CDR2 FQNEAQ (reference sequence). The CDR3 spans 14 residues. The V end was cut by 4 bases, the J end by 7 bases, with 17 bases between. The CDR3 DNA follows: TGTGCCAGCAGCTACCCCGGCGGGGGCCGAGAGCAGTACTTC. Its translation is CASSYPGGGREQYF.

This sequence joins TRBV30 and TRBJ2-2; 12 bases line up with TRBD2. J lost 1 base, V lost 3 bases, and 3 bases had no gene match. CDR1 is GTSNPN and CDR2 is SVGIG in the germline V gene (reference sequence). The CDR3 is 16 residues long. DNA for the CDR3: TGTGCCTGGAGCCCACTAGCGGGGGGGAACACCGGGGAGCTGTTTTTT. Protein: CAWSPLAGGNTGELFF.

In its sample, this clone was seen once. The V call is TRBV7-9, the J call TRBJ1-1; weak D call: TRBD1 (6 bases). In germline, CDR1 is SEHNR, CDR2 FQNEAQ (reference sequence). The CDR3 has 15 residues. Trimming cost V 5 bases and J 1 base, with 14 bases left between them. CDR3 sequence reads: CASSPTGSGNTEAFF. In nucleotides, the CDR3 is TGTGCCAGCAGCCCCACAGGGAGCGGGAACACTGAAGCTTTCTTT.

The V call is TRBV28, the J call TRBJ2-6; D is perhaps TRBD1 (5 bases). The CDR3 spans 16 residues. The V end lost 3 bases, the J end lost 2 bases, and 11 bases lay between the germline ends. The germline V gene encodes CDR1 MDHEN and CDR2 SYDVKM. The CDR3 DNA reads TGTGCCAGCAGTTTTCCCCCCAGGGCTGGGGCCAACGTCCTGACTTTC. Encoded protein: CASSFPPRAGANVLTF.

This clone was found a few times. J is TRBJ1-2 and V is TRBV5-4; TRBD1 might be the D (5 bases). V was cut by 6 bases and J by 3 bases, with 12 bases left in between. The CDR3 is 13 residues long. Germline-derived CDR1 and CDR2 are SGHNT and YYREEE (reference sequence). The CDR3: CASTLGGYYGYTF. As DNA, the CDR3 is TGTGCCAGCACCCTTGGGGGGTACTATGGCTACACCTTC. The whole variable domain, remainder taken from reference TRBV5-4 and TRBJ1-2, is ETGVTQSPTHLIKTRGQQVTLRCSSQSGHNTVSWYQQALGQGPQFIFQYYREEENGRGNFPPRFSGLQFPNYSSELNVNALELDDSALYLCASTLGGYYGYTFGSGTRLTVV.

V and J are TRBV15 and TRBJ2-7, with 12 bases fitting TRBD1. The CDR3 covers 15 residues. The V and J ends lost 5 bases and 6 bases, in that order; junction bases with no gene match: 8. Looked up from germline, CDR1 is LNHNV and CDR2 is YYDKDF (reference sequence). The CDR3 sequence is CATSVVGQGAFEQYF. The DNA for the CDR3 is TGTGCCACCAGCGTAGTGGGACAGGGGGCTTTCGAGCAGTACTTC.

V is TRBV2 and J is TRBJ2-1; D is perhaps TRBD2 (6 bases). The V gene lost 6 bases and the J gene lost 0 bases, with 18 bases spanning the gap. Germline V gene sequence: CDR1 SNHLY, CDR2 FYNNEI. The CDR3 is 17 residues long. CDR3 in DNA: TGTGCCAGCAGCCAAAGGGACTCCGGAAGCTCCTACAATGAGCAGTTCTTC. Its protein is CASSQRDSGSSYNEQFF.

The chain couples TRBV18 to TRBJ1-3; TRBD1 aligns across 9 bases. The germline V gene has CDR1 KGHSH and CDR2 LQKENI. The CDR3 sequence is 16 residues long. Losses at the gene ends were 3 bases for V and 2 bases for J; bases not matched to a gene: 5. CDR3 protein: CASSPPGTGTGNTIYF. The CDR3 DNA follows: TGTGCCAGCTCACCGCCCGGGACAGGGACTGGAAACACCATATATTTT.

This clone was seen once. The CDR3, as DNA: TGTGCCAGCAGCTTAGCCGGGACTTTGGATACGCAGTATTTT. Encoded protein: CASSLAGTLDTQYF. The chain combines TRBV7-2 with TRBJ2-3, with D possibly TRBD2 on 6 matching bases. The CDR3 spans 14 residues. Germline V gene lookup returns CDR1 SGHTA and CDR2 FQGNSA. The ends were cut back, 0 bases at V and 6 bases at J, with 10 bases in the middle.

The CDR3 is CASRPGQRATEAFF. The CDR3 region has the DNA TGTGCCAGCAGGCCGGGACAGCGAGCCACTGAAGCTTTCTTT. This rearrangement joins TRBV28 to TRBJ1-1; 7 bases line up with TRBD1. There are 14 residues in the CDR3. Germline trimming cut 6 bases from V and 4 bases from J; bases unmatched to any gene: 8. Germline CDR1 is MDHEN and CDR2 is SYDVKM.

The rearrangement links TRBV7-8 to TRBJ1-1; D ambiguous. There are 15 residues in the CDR3. Germline assignment: CDR1 SGHVS and CDR2 FQNEAQ. Trimming pared 0 bases from V and 3 bases from J, leaving 11 bases between. The CDR3 DNA follows: TGTGCCAGCAGCTTAGCTCTCTACGCGGACACTGAAGCTTTCTTT. Amino acids: CASSLALYADTEAFF.

This rearrangement joins TRBV28 to TRBJ2-2, with D unclear. V shed 2 bases and J shed 5 bases, with 15 bases lying between them. The germline CDR1 and CDR2 sequences are MDHEN and SYDVKM. CDR3 size: 16 residues. CDR3 residues: CASSLALVGSTGELFF. The DNA for the CDR3 is TGTGCCAGCAGTTTAGCCCTTGTTGGCAGTACCGGGGAGCTGTTTTTT.

The rearrangement uses TRBV6-6 and TRBJ2-3; tentatively, D is TRBD1 (5 bases). Germline V gives CDR1 MNHNY, CDR2 SVGAGI (reference sequence). CDR3 size: 12 residues. Trimming shortened V by 7 bases and J by 2 bases, and 7 bases separated the two germline ends. DNA for the CDR3: TGTGCCAGCAAGGGGTACACAGATACGCAGTATTTT. This translates into CASKGYTDTQYF.

CDR3 amino acids: CASSTGTGLYEQYF. The DNA of the CDR3 is TGTGCCAGCAGCACTGGGACAGGACTGTACGAGCAGTACTTC. The chain joins TRBV28 to TRBJ2-7; TRBD1 aligns across 8 bases. The CDR3 sequence is 14 residues long. Trimming at V came to 6 bases and at J to 4 bases, leaving 8 bases not matched to a gene. CDR1 and CDR2 from the germline V gene are MDHEN and SYDVKM.

V and J are TRBV4-1 and TRBJ2-7, with TRBD1 identical over 11 bases. Per germline, CDR1 MGHRA and CDR2 YSYEKL. Unmatched junction bases numbered 5, after V lost 2 bases and J lost 2 bases. CDR3 size: 16 residues. The CDR3 DNA reads as TGCGCCAGCAGCCAAAATACGGGACAGGGGGCCTACGAGCAGTACTTC. Translating it yields CASSQNTGQGAYEQYF.

The sample holds one count of this clone. The chain combines TRBV4-1 with TRBJ1-3, with 9 bases lining up with TRBD1. Germline V gives CDR1 MGHRA, CDR2 YSYEKL. Trimming at V came to 6 bases and at J to 0 bases, leaving 3 bases not matched to a gene. This CDR3 is 15 amino acids long. For the CDR3, the DNA is TGCGCCAGCAGGCCGGGACAGGGCTCTGGAAACACCATATATTTT. Translating it yields CASRPGQGSGNTIYF.

The chain is built from TRBV13 and TRBJ1-6, with 8 positions matching TRBD1. With V trimmed by 5 bases and J by 6 bases, 6 bases remained unmatched. The CDR3 has 15 amino acids. From germline, CDR1 is PRHDT and CDR2 FYEKMQ (reference sequence). CDR3 sequence: CASSTRQGTNSPLHF. The CDR3 DNA reads as TGTGCCAGCAGCACGAGACAGGGGACTAATTCACCCCTCCACTTT.

V is TRBV6-1 and J is TRBJ1-4, with TRBD1 matching 11 bases. Germline CDR1 and CDR2: MNHNS and SASEGT. This CDR3 spans 15 amino acids. V lost 8 bases, J lost 7 bases, and 9 bases stayed unmatched. The CDR3 sequence: CASGTGGLGGEKLFF. The CDR3 bases are TGTGCCAGCGGGACAGGGGGTTTAGGAGGTGAAAAACTGTTTTTT.

This clone was observed once. This rearrangement joins TRBV29-1 to TRBJ1-3; D unclear. Trimming pared 3 bases from V and 1 base from J, leaving 7 bases between. This CDR3 spans 13 amino acids. Looked up from germline, CDR1 is SQVTM and CDR2 is ANQGSEA. CDR3 in amino acids: CSVEGGSGNTIYF. The CDR3 region has the DNA TGCAGCGTTGAGGGAGGATCTGGAAACACCATATATTTT.

The chain couples TRBV30 to TRBJ1-1; no clear D. The CDR3 spans 12 residues. Germline V gives CDR1 GTSNPN, CDR2 SVGIG (reference sequence). V was pared by 0 bases and J by 9 bases, with 11 bases between. CDR3 sequence (DNA): TGTGCCTGGAGTGTCTCTACGGTGAAAGCTTTCTTT. It encodes CAWSVSTVKAFF.

This clone was counted a few times. At one end, the junction sequence differs from germline, possibly due to a read error. The chain combines TRBV2 with TRBJ2-7; D ambiguous. The CDR3 is made up of 14 amino acids. Germline V CDR1 and CDR2: SNHLY, FYNNEI. CDR3 sequence: CASSQALESYEQYF. DNA for the CDR3: TGTGCCAGCAGTCAAGCGTTGGAGTCCTACGAGCAGTACTTC.

The chain joins TRBV6-1 to TRBJ1-1, with 10 nucleotides matching TRBD1. Germline CDR1 and CDR2: MNHNS and SASEGT. The CDR3 loop spans 14 amino acids. With V trimmed by 6 bases and J by 3 bases, 4 bases remained unmatched. Written as DNA, the CDR3 is TGTGCCAGCAGGCGACAGGGGGCCTACACTGAAGCTTTCTTT. This encodes CASRRQGAYTEAFF.

The chain joins TRBV9 to TRBJ2-7, with 8 bases lining up with TRBD1. The ends lost 3 bases at V and 2 bases at J; junction bases unmatched: 7. Per the germline V gene, CDR1 is SGDLS and CDR2 is YYNGEE. The CDR3 covers 15 residues. The CDR3 loop is CASSARTGSAYEQYF. As DNA, the CDR3 is TGTGCCAGCAGCGCGCGGACAGGGAGTGCCTACGAGCAGTACTTC.

The gene calls are TRBV30 and TRBJ2-1; 7 nucleotides align to TRBD2. Germline CDR1 and CDR2: GTSNPN and SVGIG (reference sequence). There are 17 residues in the CDR3. With V trimmed by 2 bases and J by 3 bases, 13 bases remained unmatched. As DNA, the CDR3 is TGTGCCTGGAGTCCACGGGGTCGTCTAGCGGTCTACAATGAGCAGTTCTTC. This encodes CAWSPRGRLAVYNEQFF.